Following are 30 T cell receptor beta chains from one sample sequenced in a study of cytomegalovirus exposure and HLA in healthy donors (dated by TCRdb to 2017 to 2019). Preparation of the library involved the immunoSEQ multiplex PCR assay. For the multiplex PCR, a mixture combining 60 forward primers for TCR Vbeta segments and 13 reverse primers for TCR Jbeta segments was used. Here the immuneACCESS table is served through TCRdb, limited to in-frame sequences with V and J called. Missing clones are a known gap in these copies; in checked studies unresolved V genes cover under half, and the rest lacks a known reason. The sample profile shows hundreds of thousands of clones; about 80% of them were found once. 1.5% to 2% of the sample lies in the top ten. The sequenced material came from PBMCs. Receptors originate from a male donor in good health and CMV-seronegative.

This chain uses TRBV28 with TRBJ1-5, with TRBD1 matching over 9 bases. Germline CDR1 and CDR2: MDHEN and SYDVKM. V lost 5 bases, J lost 9 bases, and 11 bases stayed unmatched. The CDR3 has 15 amino acids. In DNA form, the CDR3 reads TGTGCCAGCAGTGGAGGACAGGGGCCCCTTTGGCCCCAGCATTTT. This sequence encodes CASSGGQGPLWPQHF. Full variable domain (missing parts from reference TRBV28 and TRBJ1-5): DVKVTQSSRYLVKRTGEKVFLECVQDMDHENMFWYRQDPGLGLRLIYFSYDVKMKEKGDIPEGYSVSREKKERFSLILESASTNQTSMYLCASSGGQGPLWPQHFGDGTRLSIL.

The chain's CDR3 is CASGSWTVGGYTF. The DNA of the CDR3 is TGTGCTAGTGGTTCGTGGACAGTGGGCGGCTACACCTTC. The chain is built from TRBV12-5 and TRBJ1-2; tentatively, D is TRBD1 (6 bases). CDR3 length: 13 residues. V shed 4 bases and J shed 8 bases, with 14 bases lying between them. Germline lookup yields CDR1 LGHNT and CDR2 FRNRAP.

This chain joins TRBV5-4 and TRBJ2-3, with unresolved D. CDR3 length: 13 amino acids. V was trimmed by 2 bases and J by 6 bases, leaving 10 bases between them. Germline V gene sequence: CDR1 SGHNT, CDR2 YYREEE (reference sequence). Written as DNA, the CDR3 is TGTGCCAGCAGCTTTGGTCTATTGGATACGCAGTATTTT. Translated: CASSFGLLDTQYF. The full variable domain, completed using reference TRBV5-4 and TRBJ2-3, is ETGVTQSPTHLIKTRGQQVTLRCSSQSGHNTVSWYQQALGQGPQFIFQYYREEENGRGNFPPRFSGLQFPNYSSELNVNALELDDSALYLCASSFGLLDTQYFGPGTRLTVL.

The chain has TRBV12-1 and TRBJ2-5; no DNA check was done on the table's D call, TRBD2. TRBV12-1 is reported as a pseudogene. The CDR3 has 17 amino acids. The CDR3 region has the DNA TGTGCCAGCAGCTTTGGGACTAGGGGGAGAGTTGCGGAGACCCAGTACTTC. Translating it yields CASSFGTRGRVAETQYF.

The rearrangement uses TRBV7-3 and TRBJ1-2, with 12 bases identical to TRBD1. The germline V gene has CDR1 SGHTA and CDR2 FQGTGA. This CDR3 is 16 amino acids long. V shed 2 bases, J shed 5 bases, and the junction held 6 bases outside the gene matches. The CDR3 loop reads CASSLGDRGRGYGYTF. The CDR3 region has the DNA TGTGCCAGCAGCTTAGGGGACAGGGGGCGTGGGTATGGCTACACCTTC.

The rearrangement joins TRBV5-1 to TRBJ1-6, with TRBD1 identical over 11 bases. Trimming at V came to 4 bases and at J to 9 bases, leaving 12 bases not matched to a gene. The CDR3 loop spans 17 amino acids. CDR1 and CDR2 (germline): SGHRS, YFSETQ. The CDR3 is CASSPFPDRGLSSPLHF. DNA of the CDR3: TGCGCCAGCAGCCCTTTCCCGGACAGGGGGCTTAGTTCACCCCTCCACTTT.

This chain joins TRBV7-3 and TRBJ2-5, with 7 bases aligning to TRBD1. The CDR3 has 15 residues. The germline V gene has CDR1 SGHTA and CDR2 FQGTGA. V trimming: 6 bases; J trimming: 5 bases; junction bases outside the gene matches: 12. The CDR3, as DNA: TGTGCCAGCAGTGTTACAGGGGCGGTGGGGGAGACCCAGTACTTC. This gives the protein CASSVTGAVGETQYF.

The gene calls are TRBV15 and TRBJ1-2; the D gene is possibly TRBD1 (6 bases). Trimming shortened V by 0 bases and J by 3 bases, and 11 bases separated the two germline ends. The CDR3 is made up of 15 amino acids. Germline values: CDR1 LNHNV, CDR2 YYDKDF (reference sequence). The CDR3 loop reads CATSRDGGGHYGYTF. The DNA for the CDR3 is TGTGCCACCAGCAGAGATGGGGGCGGCCACTATGGCTACACCTTC.

The chain is built from TRBV5-6 and TRBJ1-5; a weak D match, TRBD1 (6 bases). The CDR3 is 14 residues long. Germline lookup yields CDR1 SGHDT and CDR2 YYEEEE. With 2 bases removed from V and 4 bases from J, the gap between germline ends came to 10 bases. The CDR3 region is CASSFPGENQPQHF. The DNA for the CDR3 is TGTGCCAGCAGCTTTCCAGGGGAGAATCAGCCCCAGCATTTT. The entire variable domain, with the rest obtained from reference TRBV5-6 and TRBJ1-5, is as follows: DAGVTQSPTHLIKTRGQQVTLRCSPKSGHDTVSWYQQALGQGPQFIFQYYEEEERQRGNFPDRFSGHQFPNYSSELNVNALLLGDSALYLCASSFPGENQPQHFGDGTRLSIL.

A few counts support this clone. This chain joins TRBV4-3 and TRBJ2-7, with a possible D match to TRBD1 (6 bases). This CDR3 contains 15 residues. With 3 bases removed from V and 1 base from J, the gap between germline ends came to 13 bases. Germline values: CDR1 LGHNA, CDR2 YSLEER. As DNA, the CDR3 is TGCGCCAGCAGCCAGGACGGACAGCTTTCCTACGAGCAGTACTTC. Amino acids: CASSQDGQLSYEQYF.

CDR3 bases: TGCGCCAGCAGCCAGGGACTAGTAGAGACCCAGTACTTC. This gives the protein CASSQGLVETQYF. V and J are TRBV4-3 and TRBJ2-5; 8 nucleotides agree with TRBD2. V lost 3 bases to trimming and J lost 4 bases; unmatched junction nucleotides: 1. CDR3 length: 13 amino acids. CDR1 is LGHNA, CDR2 YSLEER, per germline.

The chain recombines TRBV10-1 with TRBJ1-5; D not resolved. Germline V gene sequence: CDR1 WNHNN, CDR2 SYGVQD (reference sequence). The V and J ends lost 6 bases and 0 bases respectively, with 12 bases between them. The CDR3 has 15 residues. CDR3 sequence: CASSDGSNSNQPQHF. The CDR3, as DNA: TGCGCCAGCAGCGATGGGAGTAATAGCAATCAGCCCCAGCATTTT.

The gene calls are TRBV6-5 and TRBJ1-5, with D perhaps matching TRBD1 (6 bases). CDR1 is MNHEY, CDR2 SVGAGI, per germline. The CDR3 is made up of 13 amino acids. V dropped 7 bases and J dropped 3 bases, with 10 bases sitting between them. DNA of the CDR3: TGTGCCAGCAAGGGGGGGTACAATCAGCCCCAGCATTTT. Translation: CASKGGYNQPQHF.

The chain has TRBV2 and TRBJ1-2, with D possibly being TRBD1 (5 bases). V was pared by 6 bases and J by 5 bases, with 13 bases between. Germline V lookup: CDR1 SNHLY, CDR2 FYNNEI. CDR3 length: 13 residues. CDR3 nucleotides: TGTGCCAGCAGAGACAGAACACTGTATGGCTACACCTTC. Translating gives CASRDRTLYGYTF.

The chain employs TRBV6-1 and TRBJ1-1, with D possibly matching TRBD1 (5 bases). Germline-derived CDR1 and CDR2 are MNHNS and SASEGT. Trimming removed 2 bases from V and 2 bases from J, with 15 bases in between. CDR3 length equals 16 residues. CDR3 DNA sequence: TGTGCCAGCAGTGAAATGGACGGACATCCAAACACTGAAGCTTTCTTT. Translated: CASSEMDGHPNTEAFF.

V usage is TRBV11-2 and J usage is TRBJ2-7, with D possibly matching TRBD1 (5 bases). CDR3 length equals 15 residues. Deletions cut 7 bases from V and 0 bases from J, with 16 bases between. Germline V lookup: CDR1 SGHAT, CDR2 FQNNGV. The DNA of the CDR3 is TGTGCCAGCACCCACCTAGACAGACTCTCCTACGAGCAGTACTTC. It specifies CASTHLDRLSYEQYF.

The chain joins TRBV6-5 to TRBJ2-7, with D maybe TRBD1 (5 bases). The germline V gene has CDR1 MNHEY and CDR2 SVGAGI. The CDR3 totals 16 residues. V was clipped by 2 bases and J by 0 bases, with 14 bases between them. The CDR3 is CASSYPRGRNSYEQYF. As DNA, the CDR3 is TGTGCCAGCAGTTACCCAAGGGGTCGAAACTCCTACGAGCAGTACTTC.

The V gene is TRBV11-2, the J gene TRBJ2-3; D not certain. This CDR3 has 14 residues. V lost 2 bases and J lost 2, with 8 bases in between. CDR1 is SGHAT, CDR2 FQNNGV, per germline. CDR3 nucleotide sequence: TGTGCCAGCAGCTTATATAGAAACACAGATACGCAGTATTTT. This encodes CASSLYRNTDTQYF.

This rearrangement joins TRBV7-9 to TRBJ1-5, with 7 positions matching TRBD1. The CDR3 has 15 amino acids. The germline V gene encodes CDR1 SEHNR and CDR2 FQNEAQ (reference sequence). V trimming: 1 base; J trimming: 0 bases; junction bases outside the gene matches: 0. CDR3 sequence: CASSLGDSSNQPQHF. The DNA of the CDR3 is TGTGCCAGCAGCTTAGGGGACAGTAGCAATCAGCCCCAGCATTTT.

V usage is TRBV27 and J usage is TRBJ1-5; 10 bases match TRBD1. Looked up from germline, CDR1 is MNHEY and CDR2 is SMNVEV (reference sequence). This CDR3 has 17 amino acids. The trim removed 6 bases at V and 0 bases at J, leaving 8 bases unmatched. CDR3 amino acids: CASRRQGAGLSNQPQHF. In nucleotides, the CDR3 is TGTGCCAGCAGGCGACAGGGGGCAGGCCTTAGCAATCAGCCCCAGCATTTT.

V and J are TRBV6-5 and TRBJ1-2; D gene unclear. Germline loops: CDR1 MNHEY, CDR2 SVGAGI. V was cut by 0 bases and J by 8 bases, with 19 bases left in between. The CDR3 consists of 16 residues. DNA for the CDR3: TGTGCCAGCAGTTACTCGATTTCGGGATTAACCGGCGGCTACACCTTC. Translation: CASSYSISGLTGGYTF.

The chain joins TRBV14 to TRBJ2-2; D uncertain. The CDR3 is made up of 13 amino acids. Trimming took off 4 bases at V and 6 bases at J, with 9 bases between the two ends. Germline CDR1 is SGHDN and CDR2 is FVKESK. The chain's CDR3 is CASSRPIAGELFF. The CDR3 DNA follows: TGTGCCAGCAGCCGGCCGATTGCCGGGGAGCTGTTTTTT.

This chain joins TRBV4-1 and TRBJ2-3; tentatively, D is TRBD2 (6 bases). V gave up 0 bases and J gave up 5 bases, with 9 bases separating them. Per the germline V gene, CDR1 is MGHRA and CDR2 is YSYEKL. The CDR3 spans 14 residues. The DNA for the CDR3 is TGCGCCAGCAGCCAAGAGGGGGGATTAGATACGCAGTATTTT. Translation: CASSQEGGLDTQYF.

The chain couples TRBV2 to TRBJ2-7; possibly TRBD1 for D (6 bases). Trimming pared 6 bases from V and 3 bases from J, leaving 21 bases between. Germline CDR1 reads SNHLY; CDR2 reads FYNNEI. The CDR3 loop spans 16 amino acids. CDR3 region: CASSPLTGTSDYEQYF. The CDR3 region has the DNA TGTGCCAGCAGCCCTTTAACCGGGACATCAGACTACGAGCAGTACTTC.

About this clone itself: Likely a read error: the CDR3 ends without its conserved phenylalanine or tryptophan. CDR3 loop: CASSYAAGAIYGYTL. CDR3 in DNA: TGTGCCAGCAGTTACGCGGCAGGGGCCATCTATGGCTACACCCTC. This chain uses TRBV6-5 with TRBJ1-2; maybe TRBD1 (6 bases). Germline V gene lookup returns CDR1 MNHEY and CDR2 SVGAGI. V was cut by 2 bases and J by 4 bases, with 14 bases left in between. This CDR3 contains 15 residues.

The V and J genes are TRBV5-1 and TRBJ2-3; TRBD2 matches at 15 bases. CDR1 and CDR2 from the germline V gene are SGHRS and YFSETQ. V trimming: 4 bases; J trimming: 2 bases; junction bases outside the gene matches: 8. The CDR3 extends over 18 amino acids. DNA for the CDR3: TGCGCCAGCAGCGATCAGGGGACTAGCGGGGGGCACACAGATACGCAGTATTTT. Protein product: CASSDQGTSGGHTDTQYF.

This chain joins TRBV7-9 and TRBJ1-1; 7 bases are a match to TRBD1. This CDR3 is 15 amino acids long. The germline V gene has CDR1 SEHNR and CDR2 FQNEAQ (reference sequence). V gave up 5 bases and J gave up 1 base; unmatched junction bases: 7. The CDR3, as DNA: TGTGCCAGCAGCCCAAGCAGGGGGTGGAACACTGAAGCTTTCTTT. Translation gives CASSPSRGWNTEAFF.

The sample holds a few counts of this clone. This chain links TRBV10-3 with TRBJ2-3; tentative D call: TRBD1 (6 bases). CDR3 length: 16 amino acids. From germline, CDR1 is ENHRY and CDR2 SYGVKD. V lost 4 bases to trimming and J lost 1 base, with 15 bases between them. CDR3 nucleotides: TGTGCCATCAGTGGTCAAACAGGGCCTCGCACAGATACGCAGTATTTT. Protein sequence: CAISGQTGPRTDTQYF.

The chain is built from TRBV4-2 and TRBJ2-3, with TRBD2 matching 11 bases. Germline V lookup: CDR1 LGHNA, CDR2 YNFKEQ. The length of the CDR3 is 16 residues. With 6 bases clipped from V and 6 bases from J, the junction kept 11 bases outside the gene matches. The CDR3 DNA reads as TGTGCCAGCAGTAAACTAGCGGGGGAGTCTGGGGATACGCAGTATTTT. Translating it yields CASSKLAGESGDTQYF.

The V gene is TRBV5-4, the J gene TRBJ2-2, with 8 bases that match TRBD1. CDR1 and CDR2 from the germline V gene are SGHNT and YYREEE (reference sequence). The junction had 1 base not matched to a gene; V was cut back by 0 bases and J by 6 bases. The CDR3 consists of 14 residues. The CDR3 sequence is CASSLETGAGELFF. For the CDR3, the DNA is TGTGCCAGCAGCTTGGAGACAGGGGCCGGGGAGCTGTTTTTT.